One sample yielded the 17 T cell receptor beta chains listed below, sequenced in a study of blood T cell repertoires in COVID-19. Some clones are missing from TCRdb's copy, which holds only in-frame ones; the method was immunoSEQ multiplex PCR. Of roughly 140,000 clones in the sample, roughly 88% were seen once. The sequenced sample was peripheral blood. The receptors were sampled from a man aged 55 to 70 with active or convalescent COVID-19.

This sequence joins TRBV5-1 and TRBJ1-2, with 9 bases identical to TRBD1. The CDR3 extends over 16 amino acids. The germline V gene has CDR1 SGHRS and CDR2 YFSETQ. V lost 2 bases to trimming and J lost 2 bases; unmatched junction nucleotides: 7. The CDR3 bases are TGCGCCAGCAGCTTAGGACGGACAGGGGAAAACTATGGCTACACCTTC. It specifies CASSLGRTGENYGYTF.

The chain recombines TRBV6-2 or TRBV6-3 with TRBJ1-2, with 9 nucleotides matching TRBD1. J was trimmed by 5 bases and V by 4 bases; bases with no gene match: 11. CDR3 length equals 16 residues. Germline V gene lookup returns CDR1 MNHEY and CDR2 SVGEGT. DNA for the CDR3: TGTGCCAGCAGTTCCCTTCCGGGACAGGGAGGGTATGGCTACACCTTC. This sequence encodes CASSSLPGQGGYGYTF.

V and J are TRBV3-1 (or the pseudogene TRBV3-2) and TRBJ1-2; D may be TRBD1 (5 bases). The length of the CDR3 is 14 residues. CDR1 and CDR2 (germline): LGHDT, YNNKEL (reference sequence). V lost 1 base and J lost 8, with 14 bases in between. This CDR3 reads CASSQAGREGGYTF. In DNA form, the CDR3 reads TGTGCCAGCAGCCAAGCGGGCAGGGAAGGCGGCTACACCTTC.

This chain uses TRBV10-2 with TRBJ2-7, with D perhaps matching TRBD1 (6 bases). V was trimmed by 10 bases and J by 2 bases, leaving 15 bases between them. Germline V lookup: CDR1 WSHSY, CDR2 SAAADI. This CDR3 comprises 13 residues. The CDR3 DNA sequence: TGCGCCACCCTTGTAGGGGGTACCTACGAGCAGTACTTC. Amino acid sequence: CATLVGGTYEQYF.

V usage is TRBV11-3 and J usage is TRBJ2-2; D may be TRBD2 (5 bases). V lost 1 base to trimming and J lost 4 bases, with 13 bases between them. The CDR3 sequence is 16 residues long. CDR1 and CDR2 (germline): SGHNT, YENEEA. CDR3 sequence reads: CASSLGVASSTGELFF. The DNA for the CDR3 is TGTGCCAGCAGCTTAGGGGTAGCTAGCTCCACCGGGGAGCTGTTTTTT.

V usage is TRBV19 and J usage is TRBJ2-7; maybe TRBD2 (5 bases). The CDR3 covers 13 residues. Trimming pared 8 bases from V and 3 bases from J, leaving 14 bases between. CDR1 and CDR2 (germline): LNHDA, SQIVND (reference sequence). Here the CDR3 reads CASSLGRNYEQYF. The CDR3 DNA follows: TGTGCCAGTTCCTTAGGGAGAAACTACGAGCAGTACTTC.

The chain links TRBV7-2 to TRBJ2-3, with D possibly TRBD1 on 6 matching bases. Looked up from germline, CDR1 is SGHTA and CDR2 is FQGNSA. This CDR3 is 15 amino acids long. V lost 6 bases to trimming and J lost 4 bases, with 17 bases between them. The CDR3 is CASSLNPGAADTQYF. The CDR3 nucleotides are TGTGCCAGCAGTCTAAATCCAGGGGCGGCAGATACGCAGTATTTT.

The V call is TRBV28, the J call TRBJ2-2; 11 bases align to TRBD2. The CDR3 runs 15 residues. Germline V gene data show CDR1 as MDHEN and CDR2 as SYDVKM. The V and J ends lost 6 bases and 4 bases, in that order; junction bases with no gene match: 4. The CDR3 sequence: CASSLAGGGTGELFF. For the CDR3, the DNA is TGTGCCAGCAGCCTAGCGGGAGGCGGCACCGGGGAGCTGTTTTTT.

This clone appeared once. As DNA, the CDR3 is TGTGCCAGGGGACAGAACTATGGCTACACCTTC. Its protein is CARGQNYGYTF. The chain has TRBV5-8 and TRBJ1-2; 7 nucleotides line up with TRBD1. The CDR3 has 11 amino acids. V shed 8 bases, J shed 2 bases, and the junction held 0 bases outside the gene matches. CDR1 and CDR2 (germline): SGHTS, YDEGEE.

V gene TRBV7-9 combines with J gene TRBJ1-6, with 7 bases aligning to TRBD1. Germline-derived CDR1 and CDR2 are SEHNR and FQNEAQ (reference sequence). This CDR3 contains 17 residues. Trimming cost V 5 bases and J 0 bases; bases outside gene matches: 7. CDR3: CASSTGQASSYNSPLHF. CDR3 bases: TGTGCCAGCAGCACAGGACAGGCGAGCTCCTATAATTCACCCCTCCACTTT.

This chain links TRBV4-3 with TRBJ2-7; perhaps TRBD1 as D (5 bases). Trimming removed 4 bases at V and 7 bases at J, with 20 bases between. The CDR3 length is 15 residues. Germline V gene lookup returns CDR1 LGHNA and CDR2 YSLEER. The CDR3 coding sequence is TGCGCCAGCAGCCTGAGCCCGACAGAGAGTGGTGAGCAGTACTTC. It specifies CASSLSPTESGEQYF.

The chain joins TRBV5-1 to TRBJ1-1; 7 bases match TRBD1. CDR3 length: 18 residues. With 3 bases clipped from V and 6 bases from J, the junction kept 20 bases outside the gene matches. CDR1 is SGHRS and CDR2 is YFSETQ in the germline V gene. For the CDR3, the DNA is TGCGCCAGCAGCTCTCAAAGGGACAGTCGAACCTCTTTGGCTGAAGCTTTCTTT. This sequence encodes CASSSQRDSRTSLAEAFF.

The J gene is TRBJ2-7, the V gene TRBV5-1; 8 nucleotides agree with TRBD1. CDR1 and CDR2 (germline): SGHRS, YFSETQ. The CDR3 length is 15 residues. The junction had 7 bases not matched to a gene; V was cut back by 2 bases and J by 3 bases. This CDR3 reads CASSFRQGISYEQYF. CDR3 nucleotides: TGCGCCAGCAGCTTCCGACAGGGGATTAGCTACGAGCAGTACTTC.

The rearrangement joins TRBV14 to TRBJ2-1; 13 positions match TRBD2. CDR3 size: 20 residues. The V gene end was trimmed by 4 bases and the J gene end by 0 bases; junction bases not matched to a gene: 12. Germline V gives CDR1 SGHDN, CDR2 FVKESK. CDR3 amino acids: CASSRESPGLAGPSYNEQFF. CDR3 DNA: TGTGCCAGCAGCCGAGAGTCACCGGGACTAGCGGGGCCCTCCTACAATGAGCAGTTCTTC.

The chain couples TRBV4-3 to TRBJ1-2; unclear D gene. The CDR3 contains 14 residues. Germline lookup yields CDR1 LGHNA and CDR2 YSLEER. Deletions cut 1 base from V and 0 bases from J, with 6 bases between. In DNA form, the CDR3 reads TGCGCCAGCAGCCAAGGGGCGACTAACTATGGCTACACCTTC. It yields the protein CASSQGATNYGYTF.

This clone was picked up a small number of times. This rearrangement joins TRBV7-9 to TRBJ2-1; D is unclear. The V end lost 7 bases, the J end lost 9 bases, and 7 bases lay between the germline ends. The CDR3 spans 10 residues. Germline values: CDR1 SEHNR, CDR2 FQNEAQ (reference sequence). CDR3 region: CASIPGEQFF. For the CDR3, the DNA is TGTGCCAGCATTCCGGGTGAGCAGTTCTTC.

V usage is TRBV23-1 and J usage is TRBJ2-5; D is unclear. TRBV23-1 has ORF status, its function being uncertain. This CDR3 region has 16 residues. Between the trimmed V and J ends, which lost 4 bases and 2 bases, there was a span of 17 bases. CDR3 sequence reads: CASSPTLGSSQETQYF. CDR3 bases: TGCGCCAGCAGTCCAACGTTGGGCAGTTCTCAAGAGACCCAGTACTTC.